This T cell receptor (beta chain) was sequenced in a study of shared clonotypes between healthy human individuals. Sequencing was performed with immunoSEQ multiplex PCR; in TCRdb, only in-frame clones are kept and a portion is missing. Of just over 2,000,000 clones listed, roughly 96% are singletons. The ends lost 4 bases at V and 4 bases at J; junction bases unmatched: 4. This CDR3 is built from 13 residues. The germline CDR1 and CDR2 sequences are SGHRS and YFSETQ. The chain carries TRBV5-1 and TRBJ1-2, with TRBD1 matching over 7 bases. Source material: naive CD4+ T cells sorted from blood. Subset meaning: CD45RA+ positively selected. This TCR was recovered from a man younger than 35 in good health. The CDR3 DNA is TGCGCCAGCAGCGTGTCAGGGGGCTATGGCTACACCTTC. It is translated as CASSVSGGYGYTF.